This T cell receptor (beta chain) was found in a study of blood T cell repertoires in COVID-19. This clone was counted between two and nine times. Deletions cut 4 bases from V and 2 bases from J, with 9 bases between. Germline CDR1 is LGHNA and CDR2 is YSLEER. The CDR3 loop spans 14 amino acids. Method: immunoSEQ multiplex PCR; TCRdb's copy keeps in-frame clones and lacks some. The repertoire includes 80,000 to 100,000 clones, 85% to 90% of them detected once, and approximately 1.5% sits in the top ten. V gene TRBV4-3 combines with J gene TRBJ1-5, with D unresolved. Sequencing was done on a sample of peripheral blood. This clonotype originated in a human donor with active COVID-19. The donor label of this sample is uncertain. The DNA of the CDR3 is TGCGCCAGCAGCCCTACCTTCGGCAATCAGCCCCAGCATTTT. This gives the protein CASSPTFGNQPQHF.